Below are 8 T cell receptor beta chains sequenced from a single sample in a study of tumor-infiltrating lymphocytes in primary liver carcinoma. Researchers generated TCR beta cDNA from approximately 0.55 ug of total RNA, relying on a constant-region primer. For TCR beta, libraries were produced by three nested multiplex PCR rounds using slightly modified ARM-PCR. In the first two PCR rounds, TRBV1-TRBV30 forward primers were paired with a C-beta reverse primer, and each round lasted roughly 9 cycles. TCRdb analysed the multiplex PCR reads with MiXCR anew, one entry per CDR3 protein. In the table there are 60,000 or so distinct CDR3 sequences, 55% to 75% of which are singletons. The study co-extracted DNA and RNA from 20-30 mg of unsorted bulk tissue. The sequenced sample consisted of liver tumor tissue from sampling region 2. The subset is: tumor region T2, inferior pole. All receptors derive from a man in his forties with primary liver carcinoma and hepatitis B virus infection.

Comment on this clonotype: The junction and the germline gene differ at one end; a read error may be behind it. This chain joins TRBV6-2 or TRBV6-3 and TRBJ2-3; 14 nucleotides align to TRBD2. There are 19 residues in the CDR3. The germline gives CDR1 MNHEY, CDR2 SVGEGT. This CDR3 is CTSSYPKGLAGERADTQYF. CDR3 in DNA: TGTACCAGCAGTTATCCCAAGGGACTAGCGGGAGAGAGGGCAGATACGCAGTATTTT.

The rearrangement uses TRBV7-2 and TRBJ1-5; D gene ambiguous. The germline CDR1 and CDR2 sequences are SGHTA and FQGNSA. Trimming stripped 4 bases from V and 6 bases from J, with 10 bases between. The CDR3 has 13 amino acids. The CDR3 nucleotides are TGTGCCAGCAGCTCATCCCCAGGTCAGCCCCAGCATTTT. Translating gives CASSSSPGQPQHF.

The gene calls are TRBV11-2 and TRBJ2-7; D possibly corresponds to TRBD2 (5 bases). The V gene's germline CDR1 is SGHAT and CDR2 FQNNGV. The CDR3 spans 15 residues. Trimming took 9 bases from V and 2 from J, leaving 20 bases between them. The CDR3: CARGLSTGITYEQYF. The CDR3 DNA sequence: TGTGCCAGAGGCTTATCCACGGGGATTACCTACGAGCAGTACTTC.

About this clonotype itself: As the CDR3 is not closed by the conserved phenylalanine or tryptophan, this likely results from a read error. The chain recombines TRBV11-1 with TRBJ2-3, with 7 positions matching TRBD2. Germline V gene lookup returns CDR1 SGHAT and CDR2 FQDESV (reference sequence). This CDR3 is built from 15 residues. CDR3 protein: CASSEGGGLTDKQYL. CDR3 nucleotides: TGTGCCAGCAGCGAAGGCGGGGGTTTGACAGATAAGCAGTATCTC.

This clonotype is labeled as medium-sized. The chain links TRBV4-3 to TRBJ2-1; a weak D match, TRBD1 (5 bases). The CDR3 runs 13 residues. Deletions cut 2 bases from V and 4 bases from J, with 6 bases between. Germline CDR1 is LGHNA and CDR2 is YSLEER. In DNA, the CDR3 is TGCGCCAGCAGCCAAACAGGTTACAATGAGCAGTTCTTC. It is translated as CASSQTGYNEQFF.

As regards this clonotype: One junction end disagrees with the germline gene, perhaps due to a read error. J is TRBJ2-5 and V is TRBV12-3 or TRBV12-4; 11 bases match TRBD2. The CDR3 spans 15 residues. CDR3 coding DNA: TGTGTCAGCACGGAGACTAGCGGGAAGAAAGAGATCCAGTACTTC. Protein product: CVSTETSGKKEIQYF.

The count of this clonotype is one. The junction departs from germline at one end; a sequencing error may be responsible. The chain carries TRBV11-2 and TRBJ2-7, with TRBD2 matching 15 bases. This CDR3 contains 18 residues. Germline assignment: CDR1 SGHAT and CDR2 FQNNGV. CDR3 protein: CASRLSVGLAGGGYEQYF. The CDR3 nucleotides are TGTGCCAGCAGGTTATCCGTTGGACTAGCGGGAGGGGGGTACGAGCAATACTTC.

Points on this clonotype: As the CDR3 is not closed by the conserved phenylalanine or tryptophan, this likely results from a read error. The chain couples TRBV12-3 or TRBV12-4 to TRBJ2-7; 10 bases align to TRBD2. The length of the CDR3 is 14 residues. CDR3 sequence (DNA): TGTGCCAGCAGTCTAGCGGGAGAGAACTACGAACAGTACTTG. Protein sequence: CASSLAGENYEQYL.